This T cell receptor beta chain was profiled in a study of tissue T cells after allogeneic stem cell transplantation. Study-wide results and caveats: TCR repertoires tracked anatomic similarity, regardless of disease or transplant status. Motif-based clustering found tissue-specific repertoire signatures shared across patients, though few clones were shared. Alloreactivity or antigen specificity of tissue TCRs was not determined; some clones might be host cells.

Unmatched junction bases numbered 3, after V lost 2 bases and J lost 6 bases. CDR3 size: 14 residues. Germline loops: CDR1 NSQYPW, CDR2 LRSPGD (reference sequence). Profiling relied on immunoSEQ multiplex PCR, and the TCRdb table lists in-frame clones only, not all of them. The sample consists of about 6,700 clones, approximately 46% of them appearing once. A note on this clone: What it binds is not known. Gene names are mouse gene names. The CDR3 end lies 1 residue beyond the end of the read and is filled in from the germline J gene.

Described time point: mouse harvest day 7 after allogeneic transplant. Mouse grafts combined 10^7 T-cell-depleted bone marrow cells with 10^6 splenic CD5+ T cells. Tissues came from B6→BALB/c major-mismatch GVHD mice at day 7 or 14. This chain joins TRBV1 and TRBJ2-3; 9 nucleotides align to TRBD2. The sequenced sample was gut tissue. This TCR came from a female BALB/c mouse given C57BL/6 T cells with graft-versus-host disease after an allogeneic hematopoietic cell transplant. The CDR3 reads CTCSALGGPETLYF. The CDR3 DNA, read in part, is TGCACCTGCAGTGCATTGGGGGGGCCTGAAACGCTGTAT.